What follows are 29 T cell receptor beta chains derived from one specimen sequenced in a study of CD8 T cells in Susac syndrome. With random hexamers, reverse transcription was performed on about 0.5 to 1 ug of RNA. TCRdb ran MiXCR on the immunoSEQ multiplex PCR reads and lists one entry per CDR3 protein. The repertoire holds roughly 190,000 distinct CDR3 sequences, with approximately 94% as singletons. Sample: CD4+ T cells from PBMCs. The source of these receptors is a human donor in good health.

The chain combines TRBV3-1 with TRBJ2-2; D perhaps matches TRBD2 (6 bases). This CDR3 comprises 17 residues. The germline gives CDR1 LGHDT, CDR2 YNNKEL (reference sequence). V lost 1 base and J 0 bases, leaving 12 bases between the germline ends. CDR3: CASSQVSGYANTGELFF. The CDR3 coding sequence is TGTGCCAGCAGCCAAGTGAGCGGGTACGCGAACACCGGGGAGCTGTTTTTT.

The chain is built from TRBV28 and TRBJ1-1; the D is unclear. The V end was cut by 5 bases, the J end by 2 bases, with 15 bases between. The CDR3 length is 15 residues. CDR1 and CDR2 (germline): MDHEN, SYDVKM. This CDR3 reads CASSGSRRLNTEAFF. As DNA, the CDR3 is TGTGCCAGCAGTGGGTCACGGCGGCTCAACACTGAAGCTTTCTTT.

This clonotype was detected only once. The chain couples TRBV10-3 to TRBJ2-7; TRBD1 aligns across 9 bases. The CDR3 totals 16 residues. Germline CDR1 ENHRY, CDR2 SYGVKD. Losses at the gene ends were 5 bases for V and 4 bases for J; bases not matched to a gene: 12. In DNA, the CDR3 is TGTGCCATCAGTCCGGGACAGGGAGTGGGAGAATACGAGCAGTACGTC. It encodes CAISPGQGVGEYEQYV.

This clonotype is a singleton in its sample. The chain recombines TRBV6-4 with TRBJ2-1; the match to TRBD1 covers 7 bases. The CDR3 sequence is 13 residues long. The J segment lost 11 bases and the V segment lost 5 bases, leaving 9 bases of the junction unmatched. Germline V CDR1 and CDR2: MRHNA, SNTAGT. CDR3 residues: CASSTSAGGKQFF. CDR3 sequence (DNA): TGTGCCAGCAGTACCTCGGCAGGGGGTAAGCAGTTCTTC.

CDR3: CASSAAGLGYGYTF. CDR3 DNA: TGTGCCAGCAGCGCCGCGGGTCTGGGGTATGGCTACACCTTC. This rearrangement joins TRBV9 to TRBJ1-2; no reliable D call. V was cut by 3 bases and J by 5 bases, with 14 bases left in between. The CDR3 contains 14 residues. The germline gives CDR1 SGDLS, CDR2 YYNGEE.

The genes are TRBV2 and TRBJ1-5; D is ambiguous. The CDR3 contains 14 residues. CDR1 is SNHLY and CDR2 is FYNNEI in the germline V gene. V lost 1 base, J lost 5 bases, and 9 bases lay in between. The CDR3 DNA is TGTGCCAGCAGTGAAGGGCCGGGTGATCAGCCCCAGCATTTT. It yields the protein CASSEGPGDQPQHF.

This rearrangement joins TRBV5-1 to TRBJ1-2, with 7 nucleotides matching TRBD1. J lost 1 base, V lost 4 bases, and 7 bases had no gene match. Germline V gene lookup returns CDR1 SGHRS and CDR2 YFSETQ. The CDR3 consists of 15 residues. The CDR3 nucleotides read TGCGCCAGCAGCCCCGGGACAGCCTATAACTATGGCTACACCTTC. Translation gives CASSPGTAYNYGYTF.

This chain uses TRBV12-3 or TRBV12-4 with TRBJ1-2; the D is unclear. CDR3 size: 14 residues. Trimming removed 6 bases from V and 7 bases from J, with 18 bases in between. Written as DNA, the CDR3 is TGTGCCAGCAGCCCAACCGGGCCTCCCTTTGGCTACACCTTC. This translates into CASSPTGPPFGYTF.

The chain combines TRBV15 with TRBJ1-3, with D unresolved. Germline values: CDR1 LNHNV, CDR2 YYDKDF (reference sequence). This CDR3 is 16 amino acids long. Trimming left V 0 bases short and J 4 bases short, with 13 bases between. CDR3 sequence: CATSRDQRAIGNTIYF. CDR3 nucleotide sequence: TGTGCCACCAGCAGAGATCAGAGGGCGATAGGAAACACCATATATTTT.

The CDR3 sequence is CASSEGHRNTIYF. The CDR3 bases are TGTGCCAGCAGCGAGGGACATCGAAACACCATATATTTT. The chain has TRBV7-9 and TRBJ1-3, with a tentative D call TRBD1 (6 bases). CDR1 is SEHNR, CDR2 FQNEAQ, per germline (reference sequence). This CDR3 region has 13 residues. Trimming left V 5 bases short and J 5 bases short, with 10 bases between.

The gene calls are TRBV27 and TRBJ1-5; perhaps TRBD1 as D (6 bases). CDR3 length: 15 amino acids. Between the trimmed V and J ends, which lost 3 bases and 7 bases, there was a span of 16 bases. CDR1 is MNHEY, CDR2 SMNVEV, per germline (reference sequence). The DNA for the CDR3 is TGTGCCAGCAGTTTGACACAGGGTCGGGGCCAGCCCCAGCATTTT. Its protein is CASSLTQGRGQPQHF.

Worth noting for this clonotype: Germline is not matched at one junction end, which may reflect a read error. The chain uses TRBV3-1 and TRBJ2-5; 8 bases are a match to TRBD2. This CDR3 spans 13 amino acids. The V gene's germline CDR1 is LGHDT and CDR2 YNNKEL (reference sequence). The CDR3 is CASSQDPRAGANF. As DNA, the CDR3 is TGTGCCAGCAGCCAAGATCCTCGAGCGGGGGCCAACTTC.

Only one count was recorded for this clonotype. V usage is TRBV7-6 and J usage is TRBJ2-7; D is undetermined. V was cut by 5 bases and J by 6 bases, with 14 bases left in between. The CDR3 consists of 13 residues. CDR1 and CDR2 from the germline V gene are SGHVS and FNYEAQ. The CDR3 spells CASSQFAATEQYV. CDR3 bases: TGTGCCAGCAGCCAGTTTGCGGCGACCGAGCAGTACGTC.

CDR3 amino acids: CASSPVGGGTEAFF. The DNA of the CDR3 is TGTGCCAGCAGCCCCGTGGGGGGTGGTACTGAAGCTTTCTTT. The J gene is TRBJ1-1, the V gene TRBV7-3; D may be TRBD1 (5 bases). Trimming left V 5 bases short and J 5 bases short, with 15 bases between. This CDR3 spans 14 amino acids. Germline-derived CDR1 and CDR2 are SGHTA and FQGTGA.

The chain links TRBV5-1 to TRBJ2-3; a possible D gene is TRBD2 (6 bases). The CDR3 covers 15 residues. Germline values: CDR1 SGHRS, CDR2 YFSETQ. Trimming removed 0 bases from V and 4 bases from J, with 12 bases in between. DNA of the CDR3: TGCGCCAGCAGCTTGGAGGGACTGGGACCAGATACGCAGTATTTT. It codes for CASSLEGLGPDTQYF. The whole variable domain, filled in from reference TRBV5-1 and TRBJ2-3, reads KAGVTQTPRYLIKTRGQQVTLSCSPISGHRSVSWYQQTPGQGLQFLFEYFSETQRNKGNFPGRFSGRQFSNSRSEMNVSTLELGDSALYLCASSLEGLGPDTQYFGPGTRLTVL.

The V gene is TRBV7-2, the J gene TRBJ1-4; D might be TRBD1 (5 bases). CDR1 is SGHTA, CDR2 FQGNSA, per germline. This CDR3 contains 15 residues. Trimming removed 5 bases at V and 0 bases at J, with 10 bases between. CDR3: CASSAQAATNEKLFF. The DNA of the CDR3 is TGTGCCAGCAGCGCACAGGCTGCAACTAATGAAAAACTGTTTTTT.

This sequence joins TRBV4-1 and TRBJ1-3; unclear D gene. Germline V gene sequence: CDR1 MGHRA, CDR2 YSYEKL. Trimming took off 0 bases at V and 1 base at J, with 10 bases between the two ends. The CDR3 sequence is 16 residues long. CDR3 nucleotide sequence: TGCGCCAGCAGCCAAGATTGGTCCGGGTCTGGAAACACCATATATTTT. Its translation is CASSQDWSGSGNTIYF.

This rearrangement joins TRBV29-1 to TRBJ2-3, with D tentatively TRBD1 (5 bases). The CDR3 extends over 13 amino acids. The V end lost 4 bases, the J end lost 1 base, and 9 bases lay between the germline ends. Germline-derived CDR1 and CDR2 are SQVTM and ANQGSEA. In nucleotides, the CDR3 is TGCAGCGTTGGGAAAGGGGGCACAGATACGCAGTATTTT. Translating gives CSVGKGGTDTQYF.

About this clonotype: At one end the junction does not follow the germline gene, possibly because of a read error. This chain uses TRBV6-5 with TRBJ1-2; D ambiguous. Per germline, CDR1 MNHEY and CDR2 SVGAGI. The CDR3 runs 15 residues. CDR3 loop: CASSYSGSPNSGYTF. CDR3 DNA: TGTGCCAGCAGTTACTCGGGCAGCCCTAACTCTGGCTACACCTTC.

The rearrangement uses TRBV18 and TRBJ1-2; 7 bases match TRBD1. The CDR3 is 14 residues long. The junction had 8 bases not matched to a gene; V was cut back by 4 bases and J by 6 bases. CDR1 is KGHSH and CDR2 is LQKENI in the germline V gene. In DNA form, the CDR3 reads TGTGCCAGCTCACGGCGTGACAGGGATGATGGCTACACCTTC. Translating gives CASSRRDRDDGYTF. Full variable domain (missing parts from reference TRBV18 and TRBJ1-2): NAGVMQNPRHLVRRRGQEARLRCSPMKGHSHVYWYRQLPEEGLKFMVYLQKENIIDESGMPKERFSAEFPKEGPSILRIQQVVRGDSAAYFCASSRRDRDDGYTFGSGTRLTVV.

The rearrangement joins TRBV5-4 to TRBJ2-1, with 7 bases aligning to TRBD1. The junction had 7 bases not matched to a gene; V was cut back by 3 bases and J by 4 bases. The germline V gene has CDR1 SGHNT and CDR2 YYREEE (reference sequence). This CDR3 has 15 amino acids. The CDR3 DNA is TGTGCCAGCAGCTACCGGGACAGCTTTTACAATGAGCAGTTCTTC. It is translated as CASSYRDSFYNEQFF.

The chain uses TRBV12-3 or TRBV12-4 and TRBJ1-6; maybe TRBD1 (6 bases). The length of the CDR3 is 14 residues. Trimming removed 4 bases from V and 14 bases from J, with 18 bases in between. The CDR3 bases are TGTGCCAGCAGTTCCAACCGACAGGTTATCACCCTCCACTTT. It translates to CASSSNRQVITLHF.

This sequence joins TRBV6-1 and TRBJ2-3; 9 bases align to TRBD1. CDR1 and CDR2 (germline): MNHNS, SASEGT. V shed 1 base, J shed 3 bases, and the junction held 2 bases outside the gene matches. The CDR3 contains 15 residues. In DNA, the CDR3 is TGTGCCAGCAGTGAAGGACAGGGGGGGACAGATACGCAGTATTTT. This encodes CASSEGQGGTDTQYF.

The J gene is TRBJ2-2, the V gene TRBV23-1; 11 bases agree with TRBD2. TRBV23-1 qualifies as an ORF whose function is uncertain. The CDR3 loop spans 13 amino acids. J lost 9 bases, V lost 9 bases, and 6 bases had no gene match. In DNA, the CDR3 is TGCGCCAGTAATAGCGGGGGGGCCTGGGAGCTGTTTTTT. It encodes CASNSGGAWELFF.

The rearrangement uses TRBV4-2 and TRBJ1-4; tentative D call: TRBD1 (6 bases). The V gene's germline CDR1 is LGHNA and CDR2 YNFKEQ. The CDR3 contains 14 residues. The V and J ends lost 0 bases and 8 bases respectively, with 10 bases between them. The CDR3 nucleotides read TGTGCCAGCAGCCAAGATACAGGGAGGGAAAAACTGTTTTTT. It yields the protein CASSQDTGREKLFF.

This rearrangement joins TRBV20-1 to TRBJ2-3; D ambiguous. The V gene's germline CDR1 is DFQATT and CDR2 SNEGSKA (reference sequence). V lost 3 bases, J lost 0 bases, and 13 bases lay in between. CDR3 length: 15 residues. CDR3 nucleotide sequence: TGCAGTGCTAGTCAGCGAGACGGTAGCACAGATACGCAGTATTTT. It codes for CSASQRDGSTDTQYF.

This clonotype occurred once. The rearrangement links TRBV23-1 to TRBJ1-1; 7 bases are shared with TRBD1. TRBV23-1 is annotated as an ORF whose role is uncertain. The CDR3 length is 15 residues. The V segment lost 9 bases and the J segment 0 bases; nucleotides outside the gene matches: 10. This CDR3 is CASLVQGDMNTEAFF. CDR3 coding DNA: TGCGCCAGTCTGGTCCAGGGGGATATGAACACTGAAGCTTTCTTT.

The genes are TRBV12-3 or TRBV12-4 and TRBJ2-2; the D gene is possibly TRBD2 (5 bases). The CDR3 loop spans 14 amino acids. V shed 4 bases and J shed 7 bases, with 13 bases lying between them. In DNA, the CDR3 is TGTGCCAGCAGTTCGGGGATGGGAATCGGGGAGCTGTTTTTT. Translation: CASSSGMGIGELFF.

J is TRBJ1-2 and V is TRBV7-2; D unclear. The length of the CDR3 is 13 residues. Looked up from germline, CDR1 is SGHTA and CDR2 is FQGNSA. The V and J ends lost 1 base and 5 bases respectively, with 8 bases between them. CDR3 coding DNA: TGTGCCAGCAGCTTAGTCAGCCAGTATGGCTACACCTTC. Its translation: CASSLVSQYGYTF. Variable domain in full (rest from reference TRBV7-2 and TRBJ1-2): GAGVSQSPSNKVTEKGKDVELRCDPISGHTALYWYRQSLGQGLEFLIYFQGNSAPDKSGLPSDRFSAERTGGSVSTLTIQRTQQEDSAVYLCASSLVSQYGYTFGSGTRLTVV.